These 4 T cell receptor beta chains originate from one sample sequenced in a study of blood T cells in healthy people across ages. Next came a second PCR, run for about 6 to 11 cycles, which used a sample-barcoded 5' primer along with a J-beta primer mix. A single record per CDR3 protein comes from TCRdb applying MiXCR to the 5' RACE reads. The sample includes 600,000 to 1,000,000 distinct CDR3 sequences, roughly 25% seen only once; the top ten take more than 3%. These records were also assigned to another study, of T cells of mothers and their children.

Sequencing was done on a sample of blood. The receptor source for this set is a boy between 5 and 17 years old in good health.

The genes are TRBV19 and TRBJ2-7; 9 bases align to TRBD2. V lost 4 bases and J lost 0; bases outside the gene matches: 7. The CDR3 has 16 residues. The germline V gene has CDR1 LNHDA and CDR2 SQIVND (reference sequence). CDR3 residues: CASSTSSGTSSYEQYF. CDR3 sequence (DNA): TGTGCCAGTAGTACATCTAGCGGGACGAGCTCCTACGAGCAGTACTTC.

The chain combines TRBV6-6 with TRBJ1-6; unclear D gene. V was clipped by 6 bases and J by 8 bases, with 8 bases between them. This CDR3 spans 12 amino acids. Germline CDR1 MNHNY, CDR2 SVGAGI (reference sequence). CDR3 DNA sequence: TGTGCCAGCAGACTAGAGGATTCACCCCTCCACTTT. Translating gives CASRLEDSPLHF.

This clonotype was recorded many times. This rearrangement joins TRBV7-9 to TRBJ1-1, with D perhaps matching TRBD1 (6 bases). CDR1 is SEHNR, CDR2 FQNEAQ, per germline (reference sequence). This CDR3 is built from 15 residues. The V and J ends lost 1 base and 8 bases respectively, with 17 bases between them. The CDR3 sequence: CASSLEEAQGPEAFF. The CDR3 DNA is TGTGCCAGCAGCTTAGAAGAAGCCCAGGGGCCCGAAGCTTTCTTT.

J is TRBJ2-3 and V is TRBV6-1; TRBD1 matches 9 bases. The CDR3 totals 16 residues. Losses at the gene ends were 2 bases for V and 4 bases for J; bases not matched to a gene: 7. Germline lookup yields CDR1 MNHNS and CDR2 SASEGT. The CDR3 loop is CASSELEGTGSDTQYF. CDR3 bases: TGTGCCAGCAGTGAACTAGAAGGGACAGGGTCAGATACGCAGTATTTT.